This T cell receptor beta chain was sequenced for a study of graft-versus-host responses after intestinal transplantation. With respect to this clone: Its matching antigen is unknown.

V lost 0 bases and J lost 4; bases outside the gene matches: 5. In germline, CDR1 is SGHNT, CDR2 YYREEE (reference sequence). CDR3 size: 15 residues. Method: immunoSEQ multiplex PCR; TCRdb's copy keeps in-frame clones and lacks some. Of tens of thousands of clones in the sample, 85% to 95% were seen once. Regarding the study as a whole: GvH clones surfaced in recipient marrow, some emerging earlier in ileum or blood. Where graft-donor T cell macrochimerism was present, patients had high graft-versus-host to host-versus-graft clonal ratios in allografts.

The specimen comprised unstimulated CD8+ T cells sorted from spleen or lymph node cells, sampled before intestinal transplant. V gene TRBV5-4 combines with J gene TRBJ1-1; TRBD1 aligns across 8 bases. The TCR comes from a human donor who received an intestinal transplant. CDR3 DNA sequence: TGTGCCAGCAGCTTGGGGGGACAGGAGATCACTGAAGCTTTCTTT. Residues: CASSLGGQEITEAFF.